The 23 T cell receptor beta chains reported below all come from one sample, sequenced in a study of beta chain features in type 1 diabetes. cDNA synthesis used the whole RNA isolate, giving expressed TCRB sequences. Profiling relied on immunoSEQ multiplex PCR, and the TCRdb table lists in-frame clones only, not all of them. This repertoire shows about 230,000 clones, 9% to 10% found once; its top ten account for under 0.045%. The material sequenced was naive CD4+ T cells from blood. These receptors were taken from a woman under 30 in good health.

There are many counts of this clone. The rearrangement joins TRBV30 to TRBJ2-2, with D maybe TRBD2 (5 bases). Germline-derived CDR1 and CDR2 are GTSNPN and SVGIG (reference sequence). This CDR3 comprises 10 residues. The V gene lost 8 bases and the J gene lost 5 bases, with 6 bases spanning the gap. The CDR3 DNA is TGTGCCCGCGGGACCGGGGAGCTGTTTTTT. Its protein product is CARGTGELFF.

This clone was picked up a small number of times. The rearrangement links TRBV9 to TRBJ1-1; the match to TRBD1 covers 10 bases. The CDR3 spans 15 residues. The germline V gene encodes CDR1 SGDLS and CDR2 YYNGEE. The J segment lost 6 bases and the V segment lost 1 base, leaving 6 bases of the junction unmatched. CDR3 nucleotides: TGTGCCAGCAGCGTAATGACAGGGGGCGAAGCTGAAGCTTTCTTT. This codes for CASSVMTGGEAEAFF.

A word on this clone: At one end, the junction sequence differs from germline, possibly due to a read error. This sequence joins TRBV30 and TRBJ1-2, with 7 bases that match TRBD1. The CDR3 runs 12 residues. Per the germline V gene, CDR1 is GTSNPN and CDR2 is SVGIG (reference sequence). The CDR3 region has the DNA TGTGCCCGGCAGACAGGGAACTACGGCTACACCTTC. Protein: CARQTGNYGYTF.

The rearrangement uses TRBV28 and TRBJ2-5, with 7 bases fitting TRBD1. This CDR3 is built from 14 residues. Germline CDR1 is MDHEN and CDR2 is SYDVKM. The CDR3 DNA sequence: TGTGCAACGCGCCGGACAGGAGCTCAAGAGACCCAGTACTTC. Its protein product is CATRRTGAQETQYF.

This chain connects TRBV7-8 to TRBJ1-1; 7 bases align to TRBD1. Germline V lookup: CDR1 SGHVS, CDR2 FQNEAQ. J was trimmed by 2 bases and V by 2 bases; bases with no gene match: 5. The CDR3 runs to 15 residues. This CDR3 reads CASSLRTGVNTEAFF. The CDR3 bases are TGTGCCAGCAGCTTAAGGACAGGAGTAAACACTGAAGCTTTCTTT. The full variable domain, its missing parts supplied by reference TRBV7-8 and TRBJ1-1, is GAGVSQSPRYKVAKRGQDVALRCDPISGHVSLFWYQQALGQGPEFLTYFQNEAQLDKSGLPSDRFFAERPEGSVSTLKIQRTQQEDSAVYLCASSLRTGVNTEAFFGQGTRLTVV.

V is TRBV2 and J is TRBJ2-1, with a possible D match to TRBD1 (5 bases). Germline-derived CDR1 and CDR2 are SNHLY and FYNNEI. With 8 bases removed from V and 8 bases from J, the gap between germline ends came to 10 bases. This CDR3 has 11 amino acids. The CDR3 is CASRIGDEQFF. CDR3 sequence (DNA): TGTGCCAGCCGGATAGGGGATGAGCAGTTCTTC.

This clone was detected only a few times. The genes are TRBV6-1 and TRBJ2-2, with TRBD2 matching 9 bases. J was trimmed by 2 bases and V by 10 bases; bases with no gene match: 8. Germline lookup yields CDR1 MNHNS and CDR2 SASEGT. CDR3 length equals 15 residues. CDR3 in amino acids: CATQIAGVNTGELFF. Here the CDR3 DNA reads TGTGCCACCCAAATAGCGGGAGTCAACACCGGGGAGCTGTTTTTT.

This clone has only one observation. The V and J genes are TRBV28 and TRBJ1-2, with D perhaps matching TRBD1 (6 bases). V lost 6 bases and J lost 7, with 15 bases in between. Per the germline V gene, CDR1 is MDHEN and CDR2 is SYDVKM. This CDR3 contains 13 residues. The CDR3 DNA reads TGTGCCAGCAGCAAACGCAACAGGGCTGGCTACACCTTC. It translates to CASSKRNRAGYTF.

V and J are TRBV19 and TRBJ1-2; D is ambiguous. The CDR3 length is 13 residues. Trimming pared 5 bases from V and 4 bases from J, leaving 11 bases between. The germline CDR1 and CDR2 sequences are LNHDA and SQIVND (reference sequence). The chain's CDR3 is CASSGGPGYGYTF. As DNA, the CDR3 is TGTGCCAGTAGTGGAGGGCCGGGCTATGGCTACACCTTC.

Only a few counts were recorded for this clone. The CDR3 sequence is CSVKQGYGYTF. CDR3 coding DNA: TGCAGCGTTAAACAGGGATATGGCTACACCTTC. The rearrangement uses TRBV29-1 and TRBJ1-2; possible D gene TRBD1, 6 bases. Germline assignment: CDR1 SQVTM and CDR2 ANQGSEA. V lost 5 bases and J lost 5, with 9 bases in between. The length of the CDR3 is 11 residues.

The chain joins TRBV2 to TRBJ2-2, with 10 positions matching TRBD1. Germline-derived CDR1 and CDR2 are SNHLY and FYNNEI. This CDR3 comprises 15 residues. V trimming: 4 bases; J trimming: 5 bases; junction bases outside the gene matches: 4. DNA of the CDR3: TGTGCCAGCAGTGGCGGGACAGGGGTGACCGGGGAGCTGTTTTTT. It translates to CASSGGTGVTGELFF.

The rearrangement links TRBV5-6 to TRBJ1-2; D gene uncertain. The CDR3 is made up of 13 amino acids. The ends were cut back, 0 bases at V and 3 bases at J, with 6 bases in the middle. CDR1 SGHDT and CDR2 YYEEEE come from the germline V gene. The CDR3 coding sequence is TGTGCCAGCAGCTTGGTCAGCGACTATGGCTACACCTTC. Protein product: CASSLVSDYGYTF. Variable domain in full (rest from reference TRBV5-6 and TRBJ1-2): DAGVTQSPTHLIKTRGQQVTLRCSPKSGHDTVSWYQQALGQGPQFIFQYYEEEERQRGNFPDRFSGHQFPNYSSELNVNALLLGDSALYLCASSLVSDYGYTFGSGTRLTVV.

J is TRBJ2-7 and V is TRBV5-1, with 9 bases identical to TRBD2. The CDR3 is made up of 17 amino acids. J gave up 1 base and V 4 bases, and 12 bases lay outside the gene matches. CDR1 SGHRS and CDR2 YFSETQ come from the germline V gene. The CDR3 nucleotides are TGCGCCAGCAGCCTCCGTGAAATAGCGGGAGAGTCCTACGAGCAGTACTTC. It translates to CASSLREIAGESYEQYF.

Here the CDR3 DNA reads TGTGCCTGGAGTAAGCCCAGGACACCAACTAATGAAAAACTGTTTTTT. Amino acid sequence: CAWSKPRTPTNEKLFF. The J gene is TRBJ1-4, the V gene TRBV30; TRBD1 is a possible D gene (5 bases). The CDR3 loop spans 16 amino acids. Germline V lookup: CDR1 GTSNPN, CDR2 SVGIG (reference sequence). Trimming stripped 2 bases from V and 0 bases from J, with 13 bases between. Using reference TRBV30 and TRBJ1-4 for the parts outside the CDR3, the full variable domain is SQTIHQWPATLVQPVGSPLSLECTVEGTSNPNLYWYRQAAGRGLQLLFYSVGIGQISSEVPQNLSASRPQDRQFILSSKKLLLSDSGFYLCAWSKPRTPTNEKLFFGSGTQLSVL.

This clone occurred a few times. The chain employs TRBV6-5 and TRBJ2-7; D gene uncertain. This CDR3 has 14 residues. Germline V gene data show CDR1 as MNHEY and CDR2 as SVGAGI. V was clipped by 0 bases and J by 0 bases, with 6 bases between them. This chain's CDR3 is CASSYSRSSYEQYF. CDR3 bases: TGTGCCAGCAGTTACTCCCGGAGCTCCTACGAGCAGTACTTC.

This clone was counted only a few times. This sequence joins TRBV5-4 and TRBJ2-2; 7 bases match TRBD1. The CDR3 has 15 amino acids. V gave up 2 bases and J gave up 1 base; unmatched junction bases: 2. Germline values: CDR1 SGHNT, CDR2 YYREEE (reference sequence). The CDR3 spells CASSLQGRNTGELFF. The CDR3 bases are TGTGCCAGCAGCTTACAGGGGAGGAACACCGGGGAGCTGTTTTTT.

In its sample, this clone was seen many times. The CDR3: CASSYGTDGWPQHF. The CDR3 bases are TGTGCCAGCAGCTACGGGACAGACGGTTGGCCCCAGCATTTT. The V gene is TRBV7-2, the J gene TRBJ1-5; 7 positions match TRBD1. The trim removed 4 bases at V and 9 bases at J, leaving 9 bases unmatched. The V gene's germline CDR1 is SGHTA and CDR2 FQGNSA. The CDR3 is 14 residues long.

The chain is built from TRBV7-8 and TRBJ1-5, with TRBD1 matching 9 bases. V was clipped by 5 bases and J by 6 bases; unmatched bases: 11. The CDR3 extends over 16 amino acids. From germline, CDR1 is SGHVS and CDR2 FQNEAQ. CDR3 in DNA: TGTGCCAGCAGCCCCTGGGACAGGGAAATCGGTCAGCCCCAGCATTTT. Amino acid sequence: CASSPWDREIGQPQHF.

V gene TRBV30 combines with J gene TRBJ1-5; D gene unclear. Trimming removed 1 base at V and 11 bases at J, with 15 bases between. The germline V gene has CDR1 GTSNPN and CDR2 SVGIG (reference sequence). There are 13 residues in the CDR3. CDR3 residues: CAWSAVFDTAQHF. The CDR3 DNA sequence: TGTGCCTGGAGTGCCGTCTTTGACACAGCCCAGCATTTT.

This clone was observed a few times. The rearrangement links TRBV27 to TRBJ2-2, with D possibly TRBD2 on 5 matching bases. CDR3 size: 21 residues. With 3 bases removed from V and 0 bases from J, the gap between germline ends came to 26 bases. CDR1 and CDR2 (germline): MNHEY, SMNVEV (reference sequence). This CDR3 is CASSFTWAGSANPSNTGELFF. The CDR3, as DNA: TGTGCCAGCAGTTTCACTTGGGCGGGTTCAGCCAATCCATCGAACACCGGGGAGCTGTTTTTT.

The table lists this clone with a few counts. The chain couples TRBV6-1 to TRBJ2-7; 12 nucleotides line up with TRBD2. J was trimmed by 5 bases and V by 2 bases; bases with no gene match: 7. The CDR3 runs to 16 residues. Germline CDR1 reads MNHNS; CDR2 reads SASEGT. The chain's CDR3 is CASSETSGGRSDEQYF. The CDR3 bases are TGTGCCAGCAGTGAAACTAGCGGGGGGCGAAGCGACGAGCAGTACTTC.

The chain combines TRBV14 with TRBJ2-5; D might be TRBD2 (5 bases). CDR1 SGHDN and CDR2 FVKESK come from the germline V gene. CDR3 length: 13 residues. V gave up 2 bases and J gave up 2 bases, with 6 bases separating them. The CDR3 nucleotides are TGTGCCAGCAGCCAAAGACTACAAGAGACCCAGTACTTC. Translated: CASSQRLQETQYF.

This chain connects TRBV30 to TRBJ1-1; 7 positions agree with TRBD1. The V gene end was trimmed by 6 bases and the J gene end by 3 bases; junction bases not matched to a gene: 10. The CDR3 length is 14 residues. Germline V gene lookup returns CDR1 GTSNPN and CDR2 SVGIG (reference sequence). The chain's CDR3 is CACYYRGAYTEAFF. CDR3 nucleotide sequence: TGTGCCTGTTACTACAGGGGAGCGTACACTGAAGCTTTCTTT.